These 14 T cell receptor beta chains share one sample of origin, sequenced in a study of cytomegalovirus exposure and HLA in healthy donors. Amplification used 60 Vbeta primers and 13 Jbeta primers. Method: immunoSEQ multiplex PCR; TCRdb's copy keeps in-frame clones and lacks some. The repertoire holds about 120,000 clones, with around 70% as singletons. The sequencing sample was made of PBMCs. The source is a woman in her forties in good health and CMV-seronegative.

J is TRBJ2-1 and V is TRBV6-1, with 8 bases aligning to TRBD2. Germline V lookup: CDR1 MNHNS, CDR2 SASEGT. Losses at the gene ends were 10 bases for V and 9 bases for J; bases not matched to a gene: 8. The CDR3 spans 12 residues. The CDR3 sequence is CATSHSGTEQFF. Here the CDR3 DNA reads TGTGCCACTTCCCATAGCGGGACTGAGCAGTTCTTC.

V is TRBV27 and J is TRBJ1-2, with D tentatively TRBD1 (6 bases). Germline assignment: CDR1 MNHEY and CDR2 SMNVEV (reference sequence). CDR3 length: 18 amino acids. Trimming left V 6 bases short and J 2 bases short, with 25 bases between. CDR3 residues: CASSPVGGGAKTNYGYTF. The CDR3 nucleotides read TGTGCCAGCAGCCCAGTAGGGGGGGGCGCAAAGACCAACTATGGCTACACCTTC.

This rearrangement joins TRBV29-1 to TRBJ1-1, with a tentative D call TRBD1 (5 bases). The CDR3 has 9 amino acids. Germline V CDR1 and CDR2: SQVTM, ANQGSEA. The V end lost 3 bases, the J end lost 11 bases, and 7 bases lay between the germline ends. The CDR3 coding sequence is TGCAGCGTTGATGGGGGGGCTTTCTTT. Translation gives CSVDGGAFF. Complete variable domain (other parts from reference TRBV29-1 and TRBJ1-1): SAVISQKPSRDICQRGTSLTIQCQVDSQVTMMFWYRQQPGQSLTLIATANQGSEATYESGFVIDKFPISRPNLTFSTLTVSNMSPEDSSIYLCSVDGGAFFGQGTRLTVV.

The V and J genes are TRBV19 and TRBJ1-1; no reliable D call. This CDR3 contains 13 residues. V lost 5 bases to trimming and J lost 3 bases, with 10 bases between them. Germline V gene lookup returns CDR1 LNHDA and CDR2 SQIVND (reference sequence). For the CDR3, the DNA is TGTGCCAGTAGTGTACAAGGAGACACTGAAGCTTTCTTT. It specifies CASSVQGDTEAFF. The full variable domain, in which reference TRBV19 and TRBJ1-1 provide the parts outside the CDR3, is DGGITQSPKYLFRKEGQNVTLSCEQNLNHDAMYWYRQDPGQGLRLIYYSQIVNDFQKGDIAEGYSVSREKKESFPLTVTSAQKNPTAFYLCASSVQGDTEAFFGQGTRLTVV.

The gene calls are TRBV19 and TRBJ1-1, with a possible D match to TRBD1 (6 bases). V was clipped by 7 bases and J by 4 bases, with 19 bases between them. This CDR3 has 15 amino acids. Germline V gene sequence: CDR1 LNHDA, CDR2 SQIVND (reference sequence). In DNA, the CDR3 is TGTGCCAGTAAGGGGGGGTCGCGGTATATCACTGAAGCTTTCTTT. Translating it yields CASKGGSRYITEAFF.

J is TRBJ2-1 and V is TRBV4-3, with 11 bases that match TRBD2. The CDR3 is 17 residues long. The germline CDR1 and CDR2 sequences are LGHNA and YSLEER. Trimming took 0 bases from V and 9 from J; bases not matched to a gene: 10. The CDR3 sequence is CASSQDRTSGSRTEQFF. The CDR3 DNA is TGCGCCAGCAGCCAAGATAGAACTAGCGGGAGTCGCACTGAGCAGTTCTTC.

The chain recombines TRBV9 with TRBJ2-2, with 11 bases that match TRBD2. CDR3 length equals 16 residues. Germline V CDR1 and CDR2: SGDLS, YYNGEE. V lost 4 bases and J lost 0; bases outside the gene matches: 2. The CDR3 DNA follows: TGTGCCAGCAGCTCTAGCGGGAGGCCGAACACCGGGGAGCTGTTTTTT. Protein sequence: CASSSSGRPNTGELFF.

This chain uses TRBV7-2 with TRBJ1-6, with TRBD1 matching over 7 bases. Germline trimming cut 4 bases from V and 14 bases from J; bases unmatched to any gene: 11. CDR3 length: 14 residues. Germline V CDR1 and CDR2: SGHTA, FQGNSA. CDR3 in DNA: TGTGCCAGCAGCTCCCGGGACAGCGATAAATCCCTCCACTTT. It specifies CASSSRDSDKSLHF.

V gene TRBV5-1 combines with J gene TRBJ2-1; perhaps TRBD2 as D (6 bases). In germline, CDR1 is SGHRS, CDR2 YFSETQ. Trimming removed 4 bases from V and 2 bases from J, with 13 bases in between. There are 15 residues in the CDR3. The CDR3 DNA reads TGCGCCAGCAGCACCTCGCCGGGGGCCTACAATGAGCAGTTCTTC. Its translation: CASSTSPGAYNEQFF. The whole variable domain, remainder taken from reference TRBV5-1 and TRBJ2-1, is KAGVTQTPRYLIKTRGQQVTLSCSPISGHRSVSWYQQTPGQGLQFLFEYFSETQRNKGNFPGRFSGRQFSNSRSEMNVSTLELGDSALYLCASSTSPGAYNEQFFGPGTRLTVL.

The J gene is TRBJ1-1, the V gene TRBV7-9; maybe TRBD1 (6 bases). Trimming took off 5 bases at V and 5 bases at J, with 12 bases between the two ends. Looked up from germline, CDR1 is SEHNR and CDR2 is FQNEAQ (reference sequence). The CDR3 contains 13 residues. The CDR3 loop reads CASSARTDTEAFF. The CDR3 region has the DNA TGTGCCAGCAGCGCGAGGACAGATACTGAAGCTTTCTTT.

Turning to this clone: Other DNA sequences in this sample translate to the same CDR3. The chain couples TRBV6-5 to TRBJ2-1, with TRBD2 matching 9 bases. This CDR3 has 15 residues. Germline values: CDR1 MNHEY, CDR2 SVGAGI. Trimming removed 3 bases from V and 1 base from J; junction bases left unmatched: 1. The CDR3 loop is CASSYSGGSYNEQFF. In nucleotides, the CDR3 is TGTGCCAGCAGTTATAGCGGGGGATCCTACAATGAGCAGTTCTTC.

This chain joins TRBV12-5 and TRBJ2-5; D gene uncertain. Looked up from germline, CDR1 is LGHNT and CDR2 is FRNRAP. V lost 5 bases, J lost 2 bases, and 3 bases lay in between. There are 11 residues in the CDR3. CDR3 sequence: CASGPQETQYF. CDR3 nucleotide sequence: TGTGCTAGTGGTCCTCAAGAGACCCAGTACTTC.

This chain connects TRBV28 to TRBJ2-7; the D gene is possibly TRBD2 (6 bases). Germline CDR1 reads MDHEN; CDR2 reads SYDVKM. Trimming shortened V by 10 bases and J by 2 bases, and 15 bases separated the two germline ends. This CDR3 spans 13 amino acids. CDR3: CATRAGPAYEQYF. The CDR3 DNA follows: TGTGCCACCCGAGCGGGCCCCGCCTACGAGCAGTACTTC.

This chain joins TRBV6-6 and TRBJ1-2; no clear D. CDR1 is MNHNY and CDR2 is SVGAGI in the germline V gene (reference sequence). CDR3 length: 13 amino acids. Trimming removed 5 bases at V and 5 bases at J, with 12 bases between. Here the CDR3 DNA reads TGTGCCAGCAGTGCCGACACGAGATATGGCTACACCTTC. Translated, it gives CASSADTRYGYTF.